The 30 T cell receptor beta chains below were found in one sample sequenced in a study of cytomegalovirus exposure and HLA in healthy donors (dated by TCRdb to the late 2010s). To prepare the library, the immunoSEQ multiplex PCR assay was applied. The multiplex PCR relied on a mix of 60 forward primers for TCR Vbeta segments and 13 reverse primers for TCR Jbeta segments. TCRdb stores this immuneACCESS table with in-frame sequences only. Part of the clones is absent; in the studies checked, under half of the shortfall reflects unresolved V genes, and no reason is known for the rest. This sample gives about 61,000 clones in total; about 89% of them show up just once. The ten largest account for approximately 1.4% of the sample. Input material: PBMCs. These receptors were taken from a man aged 25 to 40 in good health and CMV-seropositive.

In regard to this clone: The junction departs from germline at one end; a sequencing error may be responsible. J is TRBJ2-7 and V is TRBV7-9; 10 positions match TRBD2. The germline gives CDR1 SEHNR, CDR2 FQNEAQ (reference sequence). The CDR3 consists of 15 residues. CDR3 sequence (DNA): TGTTCCAGCAGCTTAGTAGCGGGAGGTTCCTACGAGCAGTACTTC. It specifies CSSSLVAGGSYEQYF.

The chain recombines TRBV6-1 with TRBJ2-1, with 10 bases matching TRBD2. CDR1 is MNHNS and CDR2 is SASEGT in the germline V gene. The length of the CDR3 is 13 residues. V lost 6 bases and J lost 7; bases outside the gene matches: 3. The CDR3: CASRASGSNEQFF. For the CDR3, the DNA is TGTGCCAGCAGGGCTAGCGGGAGTAATGAGCAGTTCTTC.

The chain uses TRBV7-9 and TRBJ1-2; TRBD1 agrees at 11 bases. After removal of 4 bases from V and 8 bases from J, the junction contained 6 bases not matched to a gene. CDR3 length equals 14 residues. Germline CDR1 and CDR2: SEHNR and FQNEAQ (reference sequence). The CDR3 sequence: CASSWMDRGLGYTF. DNA for the CDR3: TGTGCCAGCAGCTGGATGGACAGGGGGCTCGGCTACACCTTC.

The V call is TRBV27, the J call TRBJ2-3, with TRBD1 matching 7 bases. V was pared by 5 bases and J by 4 bases, with 9 bases of the junction left unmatched. CDR1 is MNHEY and CDR2 is SMNVEV in the germline V gene (reference sequence). The CDR3 covers 15 residues. For the CDR3, the DNA is TGTGCCAGCAGTCCCGAAGGGACAGAACCAGATACGCAGTATTTT. Protein product: CASSPEGTEPDTQYF.

This clone came up a few times. The V and J genes are TRBV6-1 and TRBJ2-5, with D maybe TRBD1 (5 bases). Germline V CDR1 and CDR2: MNHNS, SASEGT. The CDR3 is made up of 13 amino acids. Trimming removed 7 bases from V and 5 bases from J, with 14 bases in between. CDR3 DNA: TGTGCCAGCACCCCGGCAGGGCATGAGACCCAGTACTTC. Protein product: CASTPAGHETQYF.

V and J are TRBV28 and TRBJ1-2; D unresolved. The germline CDR1 and CDR2 sequences are MDHEN and SYDVKM. Between the trimmed V and J ends, which lost 4 bases and 4 bases, there was a span of 7 bases. The CDR3 runs to 12 residues. This CDR3 reads CASSSLRYGYTF. The CDR3 region has the DNA TGTGCCAGCAGTTCTCTGCGCTATGGCTACACCTTC.

The chain has TRBV4-3 and TRBJ2-3; possible D gene TRBD1, 6 bases. The germline V gene has CDR1 LGHNA and CDR2 YSLEER. Trimming removed 1 base at V and 2 bases at J, with 10 bases between. The CDR3 covers 15 residues. Here the CDR3 reads CASSQGPGATDTQYF. CDR3 sequence (DNA): TGCGCCAGCAGCCAAGGTCCAGGGGCCACAGATACGCAGTATTTT.

The chain combines TRBV7-6 with TRBJ1-6; 8 bases line up with TRBD1. Trimming at V came to 4 bases and at J to 6 bases, leaving 5 bases not matched to a gene. CDR1 and CDR2 from the germline V gene are SGHVS and FNYEAQ. The CDR3 is 15 amino acids. The CDR3 DNA follows: TGTGCCAGCAGCTCAGGACAGGGAGTTAATTCACCCCTCCACTTT. Its protein is CASSSGQGVNSPLHF.

As regards this clone: Germline is not matched at one junction end, which may reflect a read error. The chain links TRBV7-9 to TRBJ2-1; no firm D call. Germline V lookup: CDR1 SEHNR, CDR2 FQNEAQ (reference sequence). This CDR3 is built from 17 residues. CDR3 amino acids: CSSSSPYMLWANNEQFF. The CDR3, as DNA: TGTTCCAGCAGCTCACCATATATGCTGTGGGCGAACAATGAGCAGTTCTTC.

V gene TRBV6-4 combines with J gene TRBJ2-3; 9 bases map to TRBD1. CDR3 length: 14 amino acids. Germline CDR1 and CDR2: MRHNA and SNTAGT. V lost 4 bases, J lost 1 base, and 0 bases stayed unmatched. The CDR3 DNA follows: TGTGCCAGCAGTGGGACAGGGGGCACAGATACGCAGTATTTT. Its translation is CASSGTGGTDTQYF.

The chain uses TRBV5-1 and TRBJ2-1, with D possibly being TRBD2 (6 bases). The CDR3 spans 16 residues. CDR1 and CDR2 from the germline V gene are SGHRS and YFSETQ. The V end was cut by 4 bases, the J end by 2 bases, with 16 bases between. The CDR3 loop is CASSRDGGLTYNEQFF. Written as DNA, the CDR3 is TGCGCCAGCAGCCGGGACGGAGGGCTTACCTACAATGAGCAGTTCTTC.

J is TRBJ2-7 and V is TRBV5-1, with 8 bases lining up with TRBD2. Germline V lookup: CDR1 SGHRS, CDR2 YFSETQ. CDR3 size: 15 residues. Trimming at V came to 4 bases and at J to 0 bases, leaving 6 bases not matched to a gene. CDR3 bases: TGCGCCAGCAGCCAACGAAGCGGGAGCTCCTACGAGCAGTACTTC. Protein: CASSQRSGSSYEQYF.

This chain connects TRBV7-3 to TRBJ2-7, with D tentatively TRBD2 (6 bases). The CDR3 length is 14 residues. Germline loops: CDR1 SGHTA, CDR2 FQGTGA. The germline V and J ends were trimmed by 0 bases and 0 bases, with 6 bases remaining between them. The CDR3 nucleotides read TGTGCCAGCAGCTTAACGGGGGGCTCCTACGAGCAGTACTTC. The encoded protein is CASSLTGGSYEQYF. Full variable domain (outside the CDR3, taken from reference TRBV7-3 and TRBJ2-7): GAGVSQTPSNKVTEKGKYVELRCDPISGHTALYWYRQSLGQGPEFLIYFQGTGAADDSGLPNDRFFAVRPEGSVSTLKIQRTERGDSAVYLCASSLTGGSYEQYFGPGTRLTVT.

V and J are TRBV29-1 and TRBJ2-1; D is ambiguous. The CDR3 spans 11 residues. The V and J ends lost 2 bases and 10 bases respectively, with 9 bases between them. The germline V gene encodes CDR1 SQVTM and CDR2 ANQGSEA. CDR3 in amino acids: CSVEYEVEQFF. The CDR3 DNA sequence: TGCAGCGTTGAATACGAGGTGGAGCAGTTCTTC.

The CDR3 here is CASSPERSGRTYNEQFF. Written as DNA, the CDR3 is TGTGCCAGCTCACCGGAACGCAGCGGGAGGACCTACAATGAGCAGTTCTTC. The genes are TRBV18 and TRBJ2-1, with 9 bases lining up with TRBD2. This CDR3 has 17 residues. Germline-derived CDR1 and CDR2 are KGHSH and LQKENI. Trimming took 3 bases from V and 2 from J; bases not matched to a gene: 8.

The V call is TRBV7-2, the J call TRBJ2-7, with 7 bases identical to TRBD1. The CDR3 is 13 residues long. V trimming: 3 bases; J trimming: 6 bases; junction bases outside the gene matches: 5. CDR1 and CDR2 (germline): SGHTA, FQGNSA. The CDR3 bases are TGTGCCAGCAGCTTGGACAGGCAGGGCGAGCAGTACTTC. It yields the protein CASSLDRQGEQYF.

This clone was counted only a few times. This rearrangement joins TRBV7-2 to TRBJ2-1; D is perhaps TRBD2 (5 bases). The CDR3 is made up of 14 amino acids. Trimming removed 8 bases at V and 0 bases at J, with 11 bases between. Germline V gives CDR1 SGHTA, CDR2 FQGNSA. The CDR3 region has the DNA TGTGCCAGCGCCACGGGAAGCTCCTACAATGAGCAGTTCTTC. This sequence encodes CASATGSSYNEQFF.

This chain joins TRBV5-5 and TRBJ1-1; no definite D call. Germline-derived CDR1 and CDR2 are SGHKS and YYEKEE (reference sequence). V lost 0 bases, J lost 7 bases, and 7 bases lay in between. This CDR3 is 12 amino acids long. CDR3 coding DNA: TGTGCCAGCAGCTTGGGGCCAGTTGAAGCTTTCTTT. Translation: CASSLGPVEAFF.

This clone was seen once. The V call is TRBV5-1, the J call TRBJ1-2; TRBD1 matches 7 bases. The CDR3 loop spans 15 amino acids. Germline CDR1 reads SGHRS; CDR2 reads YFSETQ. Germline trimming cut 3 bases from V and 4 bases from J; bases unmatched to any gene: 9. In nucleotides, the CDR3 is TGCGCCAGCAGCTCTACAACAGGGGCTGCCTATGGCTACACCTTC. It encodes CASSSTTGAAYGYTF.

This chain links TRBV19 with TRBJ2-7, with 10 nucleotides matching TRBD1. With V trimmed by 4 bases and J by 3 bases, 9 bases remained unmatched. The CDR3 is 16 amino acids. The V gene's germline CDR1 is LNHDA and CDR2 SQIVND (reference sequence). The CDR3, as DNA: TGTGCCAGTAGTAAAGGTCGGGGGACAGGGGACTACGAGCAGTACTTC. It yields the protein CASSKGRGTGDYEQYF.

V is TRBV19 and J is TRBJ1-2; 8 bases are a match to TRBD1. With V trimmed by 3 bases and J by 3 bases, 3 bases remained unmatched. CDR1 and CDR2 from the germline V gene are LNHDA and SQIVND (reference sequence). The CDR3 consists of 14 residues. CDR3: CASSIRGLDYGYTF. The DNA for the CDR3 is TGTGCCAGTAGTATCAGGGGGCTCGACTATGGCTACACCTTC.

V gene TRBV6-1 combines with J gene TRBJ1-3; TRBD1 might be the D (5 bases). V was pared by 5 bases and J by 7 bases, with 12 bases between. CDR3 length equals 13 residues. Germline assignment: CDR1 MNHNS and CDR2 SASEGT. The chain's CDR3 is CASSSRVGNTIYF. The CDR3 coding sequence is TGTGCCAGCAGTTCCAGGGTCGGGAACACCATATATTTT.

The gene calls are TRBV29-1 and TRBJ1-2; D gene unclear. V was shortened by 1 base and J by 0 bases, with 12 bases between the two germline ends. The CDR3 is 15 amino acids. Per the germline V gene, CDR1 is SQVTM and CDR2 is ANQGSEA. The CDR3 DNA follows: TGCAGCGTTGAAGGGGCCCTCGTAGCTAACTATGGCTACACCTTC. As protein: CSVEGALVANYGYTF.

A word on this clone: This specimen includes other DNA sequences encoding the same CDR3. The chain employs TRBV7-9 and TRBJ1-1; 9 bases line up with TRBD1. CDR1 and CDR2 (germline): SEHNR, FQNEAQ (reference sequence). This CDR3 is built from 15 residues. The junction had 10 bases not matched to a gene; V was cut back by 5 bases and J by 6 bases. The CDR3 DNA is TGTGCCAGCAGCCAAATCAATGACAGGGGGGCTGAAGCTTTCTTT. Protein sequence: CASSQINDRGAEAFF.

The chain uses TRBV2 and TRBJ1-1; D is ambiguous. The CDR3 covers 12 residues. V was clipped by 7 bases and J by 4 bases, with 10 bases between them. Germline V gene data show CDR1 as SNHLY and CDR2 as FYNNEI. The CDR3 DNA reads as TGTGCCAGCATATCGGGAGGCACTGAAGCTTTCTTT. As protein: CASISGGTEAFF.

The gene calls are TRBV30 and TRBJ2-5; 7 bases match TRBD2. Germline trimming cut 2 bases from V and 3 bases from J; bases unmatched to any gene: 6. Per the germline V gene, CDR1 is GTSNPN and CDR2 is SVGIG (reference sequence). There are 14 residues in the CDR3. The CDR3 protein is CAWSKGTTEETQYF. The CDR3 region has the DNA TGTGCCTGGAGTAAAGGGACTACCGAAGAGACCCAGTACTTC. The complete variable domain, with remaining parts taken from reference TRBV30 and TRBJ2-5, reads SQTIHQWPATLVQPVGSPLSLECTVEGTSNPNLYWYRQAAGRGLQLLFYSVGIGQISSEVPQNLSASRPQDRQFILSSKKLLLSDSGFYLCAWSKGTTEETQYFGPGTRLLVL.

This chain links TRBV6-6 with TRBJ1-5; a possible D gene is TRBD1 (5 bases). V dropped 6 bases and J dropped 0 bases, with 6 bases sitting between them. Germline loops: CDR1 MNHNY, CDR2 SVGAGI (reference sequence). The CDR3 consists of 13 residues. Here the CDR3 reads CASSRDSNQPQHF. The CDR3 coding sequence is TGTGCCAGCAGCAGGGATAGCAATCAGCCCCAGCATTTT.

The V call is TRBV5-6, the J call TRBJ2-1, with 13 bases fitting TRBD2. The CDR3 totals 17 residues. Germline V gene sequence: CDR1 SGHDT, CDR2 YYEEEE. Trimming removed 4 bases from V and 2 bases from J; junction bases left unmatched: 6. CDR3 in DNA: TGTGCCAGCAGCCTGACTAGCGGGAGGACGGCCTACAATGAGCAGTTCTTC. It yields the protein CASSLTSGRTAYNEQFF.

The chain joins TRBV28 to TRBJ1-1; 9 bases are shared with TRBD1. The CDR3 extends over 15 amino acids. The germline V gene encodes CDR1 MDHEN and CDR2 SYDVKM. Losses at the gene ends were 4 bases for V and 5 bases for J; bases not matched to a gene: 8. The CDR3 coding sequence is TGTGCCAGCAGTTCGAACAGGGGGCGCGGGACTGAAGCTTTCTTT. Its protein product is CASSSNRGRGTEAFF.

The gene calls are TRBV15 and TRBJ2-1; 10 nucleotides match TRBD1. With 10 bases clipped from V and 1 base from J, the junction kept 7 bases outside the gene matches. The CDR3 loop spans 15 amino acids. CDR1 and CDR2 (germline): LNHNV, YYDKDF (reference sequence). The CDR3, as DNA: TGTGCCAGCAGGCGGGACAGGGGTTCCTACAATGAGCAGTTCTTC. It translates to CASRRDRGSYNEQFF.